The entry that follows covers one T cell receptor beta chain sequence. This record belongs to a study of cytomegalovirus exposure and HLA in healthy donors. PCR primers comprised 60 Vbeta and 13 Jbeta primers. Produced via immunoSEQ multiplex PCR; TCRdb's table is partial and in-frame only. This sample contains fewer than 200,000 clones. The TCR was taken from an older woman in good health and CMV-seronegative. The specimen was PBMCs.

In DNA, the CDR3 is TGTGCCAGCAGTGTACAGGGGAGCTATGGCTACACCTTC. Translated: CASSVQGSYGYTF. The chain combines TRBV27 with TRBJ1-2; 7 bases line up with TRBD1. The CDR3 length is 13 residues. Trimming at V came to 5 bases and at J to 4 bases, leaving 4 bases not matched to a gene. From germline, CDR1 is MNHEY and CDR2 SMNVEV (reference sequence).